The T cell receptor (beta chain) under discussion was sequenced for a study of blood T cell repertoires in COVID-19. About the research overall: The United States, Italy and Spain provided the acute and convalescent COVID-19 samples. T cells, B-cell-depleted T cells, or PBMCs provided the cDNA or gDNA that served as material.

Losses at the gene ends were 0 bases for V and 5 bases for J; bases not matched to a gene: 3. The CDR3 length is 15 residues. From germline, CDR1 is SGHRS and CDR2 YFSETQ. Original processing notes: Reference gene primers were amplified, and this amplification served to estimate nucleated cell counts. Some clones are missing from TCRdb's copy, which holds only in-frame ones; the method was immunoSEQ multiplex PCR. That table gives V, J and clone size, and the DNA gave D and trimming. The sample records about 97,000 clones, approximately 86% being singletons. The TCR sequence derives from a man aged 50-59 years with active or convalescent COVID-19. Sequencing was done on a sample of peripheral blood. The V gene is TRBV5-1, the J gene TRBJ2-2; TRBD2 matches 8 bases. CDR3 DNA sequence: TGCGCCAGCAGCTTGGGCGGACTAGCAACCGGGGAGCTGTTTTTT. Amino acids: CASSLGGLATGELFF.